This T cell receptor beta chain was observed in a study of shared clonotypes between healthy human individuals. Overall study: Those who served as donors were a couple of women and three men between the ages of 18 and 49. Study-level points and caveats: Few donors restricted represented genetic and exposure-history diversity.

TCRdb's copy holds only in-frame clones and misses some; the assay was immunoSEQ multiplex PCR. This sample carries 600,000 to 750,000 clones, less than 80% of them seen once, and the ten largest clones take 1.8%. The germline gives CDR1 SGHTA, CDR2 FQGNSA. This CDR3 comprises 13 residues. Trimming cost V 6 bases and J 8 bases, with 16 bases left between them. A few counts support this clone. Its target is not known. The chain couples TRBV7-2 to TRBJ1-1; D is undetermined. Sequenced input: memory CD4+ T cells sorted from blood. The subset: CD45RA-negative fraction. The sequence was obtained from a woman between 25 and 40 years old in good health. CDR3 coding DNA: TGTGCCAGCAGGATAGACCAGAGATTCGAAGCTTTCTTT. Protein sequence: CASRIDQRFEAFF.